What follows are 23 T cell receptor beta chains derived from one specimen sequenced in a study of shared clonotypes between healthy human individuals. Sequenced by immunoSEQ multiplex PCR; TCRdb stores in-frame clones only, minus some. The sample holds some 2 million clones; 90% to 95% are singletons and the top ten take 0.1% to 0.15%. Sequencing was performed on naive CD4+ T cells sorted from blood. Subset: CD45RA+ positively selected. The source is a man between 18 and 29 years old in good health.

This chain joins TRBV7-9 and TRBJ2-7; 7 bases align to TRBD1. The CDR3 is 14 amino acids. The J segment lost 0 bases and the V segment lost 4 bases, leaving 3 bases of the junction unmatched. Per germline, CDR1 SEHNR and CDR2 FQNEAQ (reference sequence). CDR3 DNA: TGTGCCAGCAGCTGGGGGACAGTCTCCTACGAGCAGTACTTC. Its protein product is CASSWGTVSYEQYF.

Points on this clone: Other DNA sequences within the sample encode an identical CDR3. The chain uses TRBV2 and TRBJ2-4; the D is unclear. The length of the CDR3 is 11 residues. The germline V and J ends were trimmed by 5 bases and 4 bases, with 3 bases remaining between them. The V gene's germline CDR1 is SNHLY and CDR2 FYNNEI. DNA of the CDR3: TGTGCCAGCAGTCCAAAAAACATTCAGTACTTC. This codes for CASSPKNIQYF.

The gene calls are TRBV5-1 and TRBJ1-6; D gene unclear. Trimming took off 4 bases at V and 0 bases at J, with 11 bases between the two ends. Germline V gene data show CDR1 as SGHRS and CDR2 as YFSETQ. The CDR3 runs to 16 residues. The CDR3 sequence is CASSGTVGSYNSPLHF. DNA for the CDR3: TGCGCCAGCAGCGGAACCGTGGGCTCCTATAATTCACCCCTCCACTTT.

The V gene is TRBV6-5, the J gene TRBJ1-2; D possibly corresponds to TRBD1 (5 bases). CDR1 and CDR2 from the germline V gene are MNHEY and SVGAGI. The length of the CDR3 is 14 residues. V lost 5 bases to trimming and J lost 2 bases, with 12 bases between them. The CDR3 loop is CASSPDGTNYGYTF. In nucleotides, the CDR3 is TGTGCCAGCAGTCCAGACGGGACCAACTATGGCTACACCTTC.

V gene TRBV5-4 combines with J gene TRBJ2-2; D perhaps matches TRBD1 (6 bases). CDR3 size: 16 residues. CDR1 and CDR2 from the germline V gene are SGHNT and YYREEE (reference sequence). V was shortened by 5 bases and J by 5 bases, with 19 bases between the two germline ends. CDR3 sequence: CASRLTGTPSTGELFF. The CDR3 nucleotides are TGTGCCAGCAGGTTAACCGGGACACCATCAACCGGGGAGCTGTTTTTT.

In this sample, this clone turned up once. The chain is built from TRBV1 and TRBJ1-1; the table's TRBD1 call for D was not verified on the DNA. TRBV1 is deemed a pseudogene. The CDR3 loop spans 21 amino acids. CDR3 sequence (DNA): TGCACCAGCAGCCAAGACGCCGACGCCCGGGACAGGGGGATTCAAGACACTGAAGCTTTCTTT. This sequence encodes CTSSQDADARDRGIQDTEAFF.

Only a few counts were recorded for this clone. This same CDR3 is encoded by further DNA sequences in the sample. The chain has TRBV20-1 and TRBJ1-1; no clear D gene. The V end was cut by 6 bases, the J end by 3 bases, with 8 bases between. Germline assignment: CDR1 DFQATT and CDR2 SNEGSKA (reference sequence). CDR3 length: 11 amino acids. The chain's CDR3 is CSARRDTEAFF. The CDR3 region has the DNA TGCAGTGCGAGGAGGGACACTGAAGCTTTCTTT.

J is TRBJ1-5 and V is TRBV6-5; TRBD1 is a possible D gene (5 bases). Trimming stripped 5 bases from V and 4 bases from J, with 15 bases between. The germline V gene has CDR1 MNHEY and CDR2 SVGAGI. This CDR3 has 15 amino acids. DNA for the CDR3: TGTGCCAGCAGTCCGATCCGAGGGGTGAATCAGCCCCAGCATTTT. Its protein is CASSPIRGVNQPQHF.

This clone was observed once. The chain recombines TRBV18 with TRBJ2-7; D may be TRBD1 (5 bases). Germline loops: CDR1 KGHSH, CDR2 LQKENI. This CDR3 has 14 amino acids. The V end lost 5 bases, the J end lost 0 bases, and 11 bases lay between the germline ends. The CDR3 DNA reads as TGTGCCAGCTCAGATGAAAGGGGCTCCTACGAGCAGTACTTC. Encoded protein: CASSDERGSYEQYF. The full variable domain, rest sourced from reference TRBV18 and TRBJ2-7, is NAGVMQNPRHLVRRRGQEARLRCSPMKGHSHVYWYRQLPEEGLKFMVYLQKENIIDESGMPKERFSAEFPKEGPSILRIQQVVRGDSAAYFCASSDERGSYEQYFGPGTRLTVT.

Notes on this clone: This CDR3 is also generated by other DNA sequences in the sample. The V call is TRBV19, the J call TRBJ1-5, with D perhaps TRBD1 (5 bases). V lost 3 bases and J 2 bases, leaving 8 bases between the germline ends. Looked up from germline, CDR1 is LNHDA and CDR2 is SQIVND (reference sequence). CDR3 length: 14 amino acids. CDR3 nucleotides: TGTGCCAGTAGTATTCAGGGCGGCAATCAGCCCCAGCATTTT. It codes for CASSIQGGNQPQHF. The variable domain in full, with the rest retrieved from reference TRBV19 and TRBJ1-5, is DGGITQSPKYLFRKEGQNVTLSCEQNLNHDAMYWYRQDPGQGLRLIYYSQIVNDFQKGDIAEGYSVSREKKESFPLTVTSAQKNPTAFYLCASSIQGGNQPQHFGDGTRLSIL.

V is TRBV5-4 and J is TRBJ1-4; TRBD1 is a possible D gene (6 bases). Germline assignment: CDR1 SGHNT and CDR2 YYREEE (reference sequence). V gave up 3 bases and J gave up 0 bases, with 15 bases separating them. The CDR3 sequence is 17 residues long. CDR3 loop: CASSYRANHATNEKLFF. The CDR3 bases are TGTGCCAGCAGCTACAGGGCGAACCATGCAACTAATGAAAAACTGTTTTTT.

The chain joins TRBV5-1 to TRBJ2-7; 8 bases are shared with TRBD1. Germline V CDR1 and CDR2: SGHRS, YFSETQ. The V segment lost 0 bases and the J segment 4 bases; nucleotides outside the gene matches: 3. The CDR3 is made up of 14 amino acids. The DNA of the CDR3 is TGCGCCAGCAGCTTGGGTTGGGACAGGTACGAGCAGTACTTC. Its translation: CASSLGWDRYEQYF. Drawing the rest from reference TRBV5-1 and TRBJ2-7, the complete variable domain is KAGVTQTPRYLIKTRGQQVTLSCSPISGHRSVSWYQQTPGQGLQFLFEYFSETQRNKGNFPGRFSGRQFSNSRSEMNVSTLELGDSALYLCASSLGWDRYEQYFGPGTRLTVT.

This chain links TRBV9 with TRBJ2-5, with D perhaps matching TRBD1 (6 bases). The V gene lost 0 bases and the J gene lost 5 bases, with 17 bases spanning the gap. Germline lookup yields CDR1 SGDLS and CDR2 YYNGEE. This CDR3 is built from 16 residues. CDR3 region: CASSVESGAPWETQYF. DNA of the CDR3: TGTGCCAGCAGCGTAGAATCAGGGGCGCCGTGGGAGACCCAGTACTTC.

Written as DNA, the CDR3 is TGTGCCAGCAGACCCTCAGGGGGCCGGGAGACCCAGTACTTC. Its protein product is CASRPSGGRETQYF. V usage is TRBV6-6 and J usage is TRBJ2-5; TRBD1 matches at 8 bases. The CDR3 covers 14 residues. The germline V gene encodes CDR1 MNHNY and CDR2 SVGAGI (reference sequence). With 6 bases clipped from V and 5 bases from J, the junction kept 8 bases outside the gene matches.

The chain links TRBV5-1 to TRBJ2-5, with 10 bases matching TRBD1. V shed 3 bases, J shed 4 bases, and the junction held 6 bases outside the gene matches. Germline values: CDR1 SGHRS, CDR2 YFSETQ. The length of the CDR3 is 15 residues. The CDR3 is CASSSDRGRGETQYF. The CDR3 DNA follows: TGCGCCAGCAGCTCTGACAGGGGGCGGGGAGAGACCCAGTACTTC.

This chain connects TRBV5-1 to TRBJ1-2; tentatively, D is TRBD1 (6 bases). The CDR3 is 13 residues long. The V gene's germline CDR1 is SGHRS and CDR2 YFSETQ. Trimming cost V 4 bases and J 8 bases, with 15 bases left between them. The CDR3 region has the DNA TGCGCCAGCAGCCCCCTAGAGGGGGTGGGCTACACCTTC. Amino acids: CASSPLEGVGYTF.

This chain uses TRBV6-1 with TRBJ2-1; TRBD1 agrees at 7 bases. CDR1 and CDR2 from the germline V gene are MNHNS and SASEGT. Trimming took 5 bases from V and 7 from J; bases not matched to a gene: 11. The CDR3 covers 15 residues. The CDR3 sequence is CASSSVTGLGNEQFF. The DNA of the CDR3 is TGTGCCAGCAGTTCCGTGACAGGGCTTGGGAATGAGCAGTTCTTC.

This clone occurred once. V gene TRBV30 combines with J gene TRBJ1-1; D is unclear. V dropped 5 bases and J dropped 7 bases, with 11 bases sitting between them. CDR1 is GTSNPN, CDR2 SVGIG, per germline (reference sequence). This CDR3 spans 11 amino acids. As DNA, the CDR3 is TGTGCCTGGGCTAGGACGGATGAAGCTTTCTTT. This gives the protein CAWARTDEAFF.

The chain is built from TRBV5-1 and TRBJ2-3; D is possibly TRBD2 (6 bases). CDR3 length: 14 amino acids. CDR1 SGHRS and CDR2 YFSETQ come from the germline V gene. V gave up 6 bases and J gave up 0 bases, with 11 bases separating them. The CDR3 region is CASNSGTSTDTQYF. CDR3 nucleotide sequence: TGCGCCAGCAATAGCGGTACTAGCACAGATACGCAGTATTTT. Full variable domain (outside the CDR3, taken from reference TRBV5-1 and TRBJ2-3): KAGVTQTPRYLIKTRGQQVTLSCSPISGHRSVSWYQQTPGQGLQFLFEYFSETQRNKGNFPGRFSGRQFSNSRSEMNVSTLELGDSALYLCASNSGTSTDTQYFGPGTRLTVL.

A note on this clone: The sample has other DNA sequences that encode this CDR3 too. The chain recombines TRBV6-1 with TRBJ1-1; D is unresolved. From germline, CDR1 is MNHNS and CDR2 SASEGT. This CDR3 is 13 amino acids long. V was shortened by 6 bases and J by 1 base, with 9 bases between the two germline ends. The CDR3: CASSPRQNTEAFF. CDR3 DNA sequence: TGTGCCAGCAGCCCTCGACAGAACACTGAAGCTTTCTTT.

The CDR3 DNA reads as TGCGCCAGCAGTGAGTCTATCACAGGCGGTTACACCATATATTTT. Translation: CASSESITGGYTIYF. The gene calls are TRBV10-2 and TRBJ1-3; D possibly corresponds to TRBD1 (5 bases). Germline CDR1 is WSHSY and CDR2 is SAAADI. The V gene lost 0 bases and the J gene lost 8 bases, with 14 bases spanning the gap. The CDR3 consists of 15 residues.

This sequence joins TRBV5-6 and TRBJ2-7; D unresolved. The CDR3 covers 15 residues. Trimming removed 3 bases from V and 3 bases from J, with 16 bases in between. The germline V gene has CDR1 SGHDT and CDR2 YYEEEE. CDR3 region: CASSSYPPVIYEQYF. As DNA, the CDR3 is TGTGCCAGCAGCTCATACCCCCCCGTAATCTACGAGCAGTACTTC.

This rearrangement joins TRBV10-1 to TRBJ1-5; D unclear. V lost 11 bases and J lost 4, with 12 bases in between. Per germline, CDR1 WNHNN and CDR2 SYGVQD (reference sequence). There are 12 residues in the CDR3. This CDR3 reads CAGFYRNQPQHF. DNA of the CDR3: TGCGCCGGTTTTTATCGGAATCAGCCCCAGCATTTT.